Below are 27 T cell receptor beta chains sequenced from a single sample in a study of read filtering for tumor transcriptome and immune sequencing. The library was built from 400 ng RNA with molecular barcoded adaptors for alpha/delta and beta/gamma chains. TCRdb re-derived calls from the reads in MiXCR, one entry per CDR3 protein. The sample lists about 30,000 distinct CDR3 sequences; roughly 20% were seen once. Sequencing was performed on a population of CD138-negative cells sorted from bone marrow. These receptor sequences come from a donor at least 40 years old with multiple myeloma.

In its sample, this clonotype was seen many times. V usage is TRBV7-9 and J usage is TRBJ2-2; a possible D gene is TRBD2 (6 bases). The germline V gene encodes CDR1 SEHNR and CDR2 FQNEAQ (reference sequence). The CDR3 length is 15 residues. Trimming removed 3 bases at V and 6 bases at J, with 14 bases between. CDR3 nucleotides: TGTGCCAGCAGCTTTAGTGGCGGGGTCGCCGGGGAGCTGTTTTTT. Its translation is CASSFSGGVAGELFF.

A note on this clonotype: Since a much larger clone is just one base distant, this may be a read error. The V gene is TRBV20-1, the J gene TRBJ2-3; maybe TRBD2 (6 bases). Trimming pared 3 bases from V and 6 bases from J, leaving 10 bases between. Germline V gene lookup returns CDR1 DFQATT and CDR2 SNEGSKA (reference sequence). There are 12 residues in the CDR3. DNA of the CDR3: TGCAGTGCTAGTATACGGGGGGATACGCAGTATTTT. This encodes CSASIRGDTQYF.

About this clonotype itself: A much larger clone lies a single base off, so this may be a read error. This rearrangement joins TRBV7-2 to TRBJ2-7; TRBD1 matches at 7 bases. The germline gives CDR1 SGHTA, CDR2 FQGNSA. V shed 1 base, J shed 9 bases, and the junction held 6 bases outside the gene matches. The CDR3 runs to 13 residues. CDR3 sequence (DNA): TGTGCCAGCAGCTTAGGACAGGGAGACGCGCAGTACTTC. Translated, it gives CASSLGQGDAQYF.

This clonotype was found many times. The genes are TRBV18 and TRBJ2-3; no reliable D call. The germline CDR1 and CDR2 sequences are KGHSH and LQKENI. V lost 3 bases, J lost 1 base, and 11 bases lay in between. The CDR3 is made up of 15 amino acids. CDR3 coding DNA: TGTGCCAGCTCACCCGGAACCGGCCGCACAGATACGCAGTATTTT. Amino acid sequence: CASSPGTGRTDTQYF. Complete variable domain (other parts from reference TRBV18 and TRBJ2-3): NAGVMQNPRHLVRRRGQEARLRCSPMKGHSHVYWYRQLPEEGLKFMVYLQKENIIDESGMPKERFSAEFPKEGPSILRIQQVVRGDSAAYFCASSPGTGRTDTQYFGPGTRLTVL.

This clonotype was picked up a small number of times. V and J are TRBV19 and TRBJ1-5; 8 nucleotides line up with TRBD1. The length of the CDR3 is 15 residues. Germline lookup yields CDR1 LNHDA and CDR2 SQIVND (reference sequence). V trimming: 5 bases; J trimming: 4 bases; junction bases outside the gene matches: 7. The CDR3 nucleotides read TGTGCCAGTAGTGTGACAGGGGCGTCAAATCAGCCCCAGCATTTT. It translates to CASSVTGASNQPQHF. The full variable domain, in which reference TRBV19 and TRBJ1-5 provide the parts outside the CDR3, is DGGITQSPKYLFRKEGQNVTLSCEQNLNHDAMYWYRQDPGQGLRLIYYSQIVNDFQKGDIAEGYSVSREKKESFPLTVTSAQKNPTAFYLCASSVTGASNQPQHFGDGTRLSIL.

This clonotype was observed at least ten times. The J gene is TRBJ2-1, the V gene TRBV29-1; 10 positions match TRBD2. In germline, CDR1 is SQVTM, CDR2 ANQGSEA. This CDR3 contains 14 residues. V lost 4 bases, J lost 8 bases, and 8 bases stayed unmatched. DNA of the CDR3: TGCAGCGTTGTGCCCAGCGGGAGGGTCGATGAGCAGTTCTTC. This codes for CSVVPSGRVDEQFF.

Remarks on this clonotype: Since a much larger clone is just one base distant, this may be a read error. The V gene is TRBV30, the J gene TRBJ2-6, with D possibly being TRBD1 (6 bases). Per the germline V gene, CDR1 is GTSNPN and CDR2 is SVGIG (reference sequence). V shed 2 bases and J shed 1 base, with 15 bases lying between them. The CDR3 runs 17 residues. The chain's CDR3 is CAWSWDTPRSGANVLTF. The DNA of the CDR3 is TGTGCCTGGAGTTGGGACACCCCGAGATCTGGGGCCAACGTCCTGACTTTC. The full variable domain, rest sourced from reference TRBV30 and TRBJ2-6, is SQTIHQWPATLVQPVGSPLSLECTVEGTSNPNLYWYRQAAGRGLQLLFYSVGIGQISSEVPQNLSASRPQDRQFILSSKKLLLSDSGFYLCAWSWDTPRSGANVLTFGAGSRLTVL.

This clonotype was counted many times. V usage is TRBV29-1 and J usage is TRBJ2-5, with D unclear. Trimming pared 5 bases from V and 3 bases from J, leaving 10 bases between. CDR3 length: 12 amino acids. The V gene's germline CDR1 is SQVTM and CDR2 ANQGSEA. CDR3 in amino acids: CSVLKDEETQYF. The CDR3 nucleotides read TGCAGCGTTCTTAAGGACGAAGAGACCCAGTACTTC.

There are many counts of this clonotype. The chain recombines TRBV10-3 with TRBJ2-6; 10 bases align to TRBD1. The CDR3 covers 18 residues. J gave up 4 bases and V 0 bases, and 6 bases lay outside the gene matches. Looked up from germline, CDR1 is ENHRY and CDR2 is SYGVKD. The CDR3 nucleotides read TGTGCCATCAGTGAGTCGACAGGGGGCGGTTTCGGGGCCAACGTCCTGACTTTC. Residues: CAISESTGGGFGANVLTF.

The CDR3 reads CASITGQGSNEQFF. The CDR3 nucleotides are TGTGCCAGCATCACGGGACAGGGAAGTAATGAGCAGTTCTTC. V and J are TRBV11-1 and TRBJ2-1, with TRBD1 matching 9 bases. The V gene's germline CDR1 is SGHAT and CDR2 FQDESV (reference sequence). V shed 7 bases, J shed 7 bases, and the junction held 8 bases outside the gene matches. This CDR3 is built from 14 residues.

Many counts were recorded for this clonotype. The J gene is TRBJ2-2, the V gene TRBV3-1, with D uncertain. V lost 0 bases to trimming and J lost 8 bases, with 13 bases between them. The CDR3 covers 15 residues. Germline CDR1 is LGHDT and CDR2 is YNNKEL (reference sequence). This CDR3 is CASSQDSGMDGELFF. The DNA for the CDR3 is TGTGCCAGCAGCCAAGATTCTGGAATGGATGGGGAGCTGTTTTTT. Using reference TRBV3-1 and TRBJ2-2 for the parts outside the CDR3, the full variable domain is DTAVSQTPKYLVTQMGNDKSIKCEQNLGHDTMYWYKQDSKKFLKIMFSYNNKELIINETVPNRFSPKSPDKAHLNLHINSLELGDSAVYFCASSQDSGMDGELFFGEGSRLTVL.

This clonotype was seen at least ten times. V is TRBV19 and J is TRBJ2-3; weak D call: TRBD2 (5 bases). Germline V gives CDR1 LNHDA, CDR2 SQIVND (reference sequence). The CDR3 has 15 amino acids. V dropped 8 bases and J dropped 0 bases, with 15 bases sitting between them. The CDR3 here is CASEPGRTSTDTQYF. In nucleotides, the CDR3 is TGTGCCAGTGAACCCGGGCGGACTAGCACAGATACGCAGTATTTT.

Notes on this clonotype: A much larger clone differs from this one at a single base, so this may be a read error. The chain uses TRBV27 and TRBJ1-1, with a possible D match to TRBD1 (5 bases). The CDR3 loop spans 16 amino acids. Germline loops: CDR1 MNHEY, CDR2 SMNVEV (reference sequence). The CDR3 is CARSVHSLLGTTEAFF. The CDR3 DNA sequence: TGTGCCCGCAGTGTTCACTCTCTACTCGGGACCACTGAAGCTTTCTTT.

This clonotype appeared many times. The gene calls are TRBV27 and TRBJ2-2; D uncertain. The CDR3 is 16 residues long. Trimming removed 6 bases from V and 0 bases from J, with 14 bases in between. CDR1 MNHEY and CDR2 SMNVEV come from the germline V gene (reference sequence). The CDR3 DNA reads TGTGCCAGCAGCCTGAGGTCCCAGACGAACACCGGGGAGCTGTTTTTT. Protein sequence: CASSLRSQTNTGELFF.

The V and J genes are TRBV3-1 and TRBJ2-3; perhaps TRBD2 as D (5 bases). From germline, CDR1 is LGHDT and CDR2 YNNKEL (reference sequence). The CDR3 spans 12 residues. V shed 4 bases and J shed 5 bases, with 7 bases lying between them. CDR3 DNA: TGTGCCAGCAGCCCCCGGGGAGATACGCAGTATTTT. The encoded protein is CASSPRGDTQYF.

This clonotype was recorded at least ten times. This chain links TRBV6-6 with TRBJ2-7, with D perhaps TRBD1 (5 bases). The CDR3 runs 15 residues. The V gene's germline CDR1 is MNHNY and CDR2 SVGAGI (reference sequence). V was pared by 6 bases and J by 1 base, with 16 bases between. CDR3 in amino acids: CASSPGAMGSYEQYF. The CDR3 DNA is TGTGCCAGCAGCCCTGGGGCGATGGGTTCCTACGAGCAGTACTTC.

Here the CDR3 reads CSATAGQGESQPQHF. The CDR3 DNA reads TGCAGTGCTACCGCCGGACAGGGTGAGAGTCAGCCCCAGCATTTT. The chain uses TRBV20-1 and TRBJ1-5, with TRBD1 matching 8 bases. V was pared by 4 bases and J by 6 bases, with 11 bases of the junction left unmatched. The germline V gene encodes CDR1 DFQATT and CDR2 SNEGSKA (reference sequence). The CDR3 covers 15 residues.

This clonotype was recorded at least ten times. The chain is built from TRBV29-1 and TRBJ2-3; D remains unclear. The CDR3 loop spans 10 amino acids. The germline V gene encodes CDR1 SQVTM and CDR2 ANQGSEA. The V and J ends lost 8 bases and 1 base respectively, with 4 bases between them. DNA of the CDR3: TGCAGCTGGGGCACAGATACGCAGTATTTT. Translating it yields CSWGTDTQYF.

Notes on this clonotype: A junction boundary mismatches the germline segment, possibly from a read error. J is TRBJ2-5 and V is TRBV3-1; a possible D gene is TRBD2 (7 bases). Per the germline V gene, CDR1 is LGHDT and CDR2 is YNNKEL (reference sequence). The length of the CDR3 is 15 residues. CDR3 amino acids: CASSRPSGGRETLYF. In DNA, the CDR3 is TGTGCCAGCAGCCGACCCTCGGGGGGCCGGGAGACCCTGTACTTC.

This clonotype was detected only once. Because the CDR3's place on the DNA is in doubt, the DNA is left out and the CDR3 is given as listed by TCRdb. The rearrangement links TRBV6-1 to TRBJ1-5; no check of the table's D call, TRBD1, against the DNA was made. CDR1 is MNHNS and CDR2 is SASEGT in the germline V gene. Including both end residues, the CDR3 is 14 amino acids long. CDR3: CASDVGAGNQPQHF.

This clonotype was observed many times. This rearrangement joins TRBV24-1 to TRBJ1-5; D call uncertain. The V and J ends lost 4 bases and 6 bases respectively, with 6 bases between them. This CDR3 comprises 12 residues. Germline CDR1 KGHDR, CDR2 SFDVKD. For the CDR3, the DNA is TGTGCCACCAGTGACCCGTCTCAGCCCCAGCATTTT. Translated, it gives CATSDPSQPQHF.

This clonotype was seen a few times. The junction and the germline gene differ at one end; a read error may be behind it. The chain joins TRBV5-6 to TRBJ2-1; D is possibly TRBD1 (6 bases). Germline CDR1 and CDR2: SGHDT and YYEEEE. This CDR3 spans 14 amino acids. DNA of the CDR3: TGTGCCAGCAGTTTGGGGCAGGGGTCGAGTGAGCAGTTCTTC. This sequence encodes CASSLGQGSSEQFF.

This clonotype was picked up many times. The chain employs TRBV7-8 and TRBJ2-7; 8 bases align to TRBD1. The ends lost 5 bases at V and 4 bases at J; junction bases unmatched: 4. Germline CDR1 and CDR2: SGHVS and FQNEAQ. The CDR3 length is 13 residues. The CDR3: CASSQGAFYEQYF. In DNA form, the CDR3 reads TGTGCCAGCAGCCAGGGGGCCTTTTACGAGCAGTACTTC.

This clonotype was found many times. V usage is TRBV4-2 and J usage is TRBJ2-5, with 10 bases aligning to TRBD2. The CDR3 is made up of 16 amino acids. CDR1 and CDR2 from the germline V gene are LGHNA and YNFKEQ. V lost 8 bases to trimming and J lost 4 bases; unmatched junction nucleotides: 13. The CDR3 region is CASSSEASGGGETQYF. The DNA for the CDR3 is TGTGCCAGCTCATCTGAGGCTAGCGGGGGAGGAGAGACCCAGTACTTC.

This clonotype was seen just once. One end of the junction does not line up with germline, which may come from a read error. The V and J genes are TRBV14 and TRBJ2-1, with TRBD2 identical over 8 bases. CDR1 is SGHDN, CDR2 FVKESK, per germline. This CDR3 is 16 amino acids long. In DNA form, the CDR3 reads TGTACCAGCAGCCACAACGGGGGGGCAGGGTACAATGAGCAGTTCTTC. It codes for CTSSHNGGAGYNEQFF.

In this sample, this clonotype turned up many times. The rearrangement joins TRBV9 to TRBJ2-5; 11 bases map to TRBD2. Trimming removed 4 bases from V and 2 bases from J; junction bases left unmatched: 4. Germline values: CDR1 SGDLS, CDR2 YYNGEE. The CDR3 is made up of 15 amino acids. CDR3 loop: CASSFTSGSQETQYF. The CDR3 DNA sequence: TGTGCCAGCAGCTTTACTAGCGGGAGTCAAGAGACCCAGTACTTC. The full variable domain, completed using reference TRBV9 and TRBJ2-5, is DSGVTQTPKHLITATGQRVTLRCSPRSGDLSVYWYQQSLDQGLQFLIQYYNGEERAKGNILERFSAQQFPDLHSELNLSSLELGDSALYFCASSFTSGSQETQYFGPGTRLLVL.

This clonotype occurred many times. The J gene is TRBJ2-7, the V gene TRBV30, with 10 bases fitting TRBD2. V was pared by 4 bases and J by 4 bases, with 10 bases of the junction left unmatched. CDR1 and CDR2 from the germline V gene are GTSNPN and SVGIG (reference sequence). The CDR3 sequence is 15 residues long. CDR3 residues: CAWTSPSGSPYEQYF. DNA for the CDR3: TGTGCCTGGACCTCGCCTAGCGGGAGCCCGTACGAGCAGTACTTC. The variable domain in full, with the rest retrieved from reference TRBV30 and TRBJ2-7, is SQTIHQWPATLVQPVGSPLSLECTVEGTSNPNLYWYRQAAGRGLQLLFYSVGIGQISSEVPQNLSASRPQDRQFILSSKKLLLSDSGFYLCAWTSPSGSPYEQYFGPGTRLTVT.